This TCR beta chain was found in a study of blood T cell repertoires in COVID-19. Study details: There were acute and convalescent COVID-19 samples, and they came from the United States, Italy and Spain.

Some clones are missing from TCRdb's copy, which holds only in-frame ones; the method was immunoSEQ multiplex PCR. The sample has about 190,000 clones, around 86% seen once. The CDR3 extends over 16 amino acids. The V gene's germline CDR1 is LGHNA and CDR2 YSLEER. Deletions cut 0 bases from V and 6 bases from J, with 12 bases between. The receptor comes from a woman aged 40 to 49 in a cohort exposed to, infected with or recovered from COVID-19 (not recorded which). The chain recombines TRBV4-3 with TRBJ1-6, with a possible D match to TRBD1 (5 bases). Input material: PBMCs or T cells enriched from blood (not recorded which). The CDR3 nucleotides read TGCGCCAGCAGCCAAGAGGCGGGGGGGTCTAATTCACCCCTCCACTTT. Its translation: CASSQEAGGSNSPLHF.